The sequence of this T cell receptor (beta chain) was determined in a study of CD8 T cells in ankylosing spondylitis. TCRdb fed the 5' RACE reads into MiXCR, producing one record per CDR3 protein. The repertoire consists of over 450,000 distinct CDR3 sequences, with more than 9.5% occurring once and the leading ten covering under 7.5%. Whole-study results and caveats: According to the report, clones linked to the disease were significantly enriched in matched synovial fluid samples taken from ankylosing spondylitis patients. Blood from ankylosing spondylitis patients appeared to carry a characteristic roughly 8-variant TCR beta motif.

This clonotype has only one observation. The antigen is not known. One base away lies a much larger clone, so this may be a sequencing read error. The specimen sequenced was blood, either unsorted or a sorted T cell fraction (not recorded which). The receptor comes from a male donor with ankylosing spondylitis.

The CDR3 reads CASSLSSDERTEAFF. CDR3 nucleotides: TGCGCCAGCAGCTTGAGCAGCGATGAACGGACTGAAGCTTTCTTT. This chain links TRBV5-1 with TRBJ1-1, with D unresolved. CDR3 length: 15 residues. Trimming pared 1 base from V and 5 bases from J, leaving 15 bases between. Germline V gene sequence: CDR1 SGHRS, CDR2 YFSETQ. The full variable domain, its missing parts supplied by reference TRBV5-1 and TRBJ1-1, is KAGVTQTPRYLIKTRGQQVTLSCSPISGHRSVSWYQQTPGQGLQFLFEYFSETQRNKGNFPGRFSGRQFSNSRSEMNVSTLELGDSALYLCASSLSSDERTEAFFGQGTRLTVV.